These 18 T cell receptor beta chains were sequenced from one sample in a study of blood T cell repertoires in COVID-19. Measured with immunoSEQ multiplex PCR; TCRdb has only the in-frame clones, and not every one. The sample has roughly 140,000 clones, around 85% seen once. Sequencing used peripheral blood. These receptors were obtained from a woman aged 70-85 years with acute or convalescent COVID-19.

This chain links TRBV30 with TRBJ1-5, with a possible D match to TRBD1 (6 bases). Germline-derived CDR1 and CDR2 are GTSNPN and SVGIG (reference sequence). V dropped 1 base and J dropped 4 bases, with 14 bases sitting between them. The CDR3 runs to 15 residues. CDR3 residues: CAWSAGDNRNQPQHF. Here the CDR3 DNA reads TGTGCCTGGAGTGCCGGGGACAACAGAAATCAGCCCCAGCATTTT.

This clone was recorded once. The gene calls are TRBV20-1 and TRBJ1-2, with D hard to call. V shed 4 bases and J shed 1 base, with 4 bases lying between them. The CDR3 is made up of 11 amino acids. Germline-derived CDR1 and CDR2 are DFQATT and SNEGSKA (reference sequence). The CDR3 loop reads CSANSNYGYTF. The CDR3 region has the DNA TGCAGTGCTAACAGTAACTATGGCTACACCTTC.

This chain connects TRBV5-8 to TRBJ1-5; D ambiguous. Germline CDR1 reads SGHTS; CDR2 reads YDEGEE. V lost 2 bases, J lost 0 bases, and 9 bases lay in between. There are 15 residues in the CDR3. The CDR3 bases are TGTGCCAGCAGCTTTGGAGGGTATAGCAATCAGCCCCAGCATTTT. Protein product: CASSFGGYSNQPQHF.

V gene TRBV9 combines with J gene TRBJ1-2; weak D call: TRBD1 (6 bases). The CDR3 runs to 16 residues. CDR1 and CDR2 (germline): SGDLS, YYNGEE. The V end lost 4 bases, the J end lost 1 base, and 17 bases lay between the germline ends. The CDR3 spells CASSPAGGTYNYGYTF. CDR3 DNA: TGTGCCAGCAGCCCTGCGGGGGGCACTTATAACTATGGCTACACCTTC.

Only one count was recorded for this clone. The rearrangement uses TRBV7-2 and TRBJ2-1; 13 bases align to TRBD2. Trimming removed 5 bases from V and 7 bases from J; junction bases left unmatched: 5. Germline loops: CDR1 SGHTA, CDR2 FQGNSA. The length of the CDR3 is 15 residues. The CDR3 sequence: CASSPRLAGGNEQFF. The CDR3 bases are TGTGCCAGCAGCCCAAGACTAGCGGGGGGTAATGAGCAGTTCTTC.

The chain combines TRBV28 with TRBJ2-5, with 9 bases identical to TRBD2. CDR1 and CDR2 from the germline V gene are MDHEN and SYDVKM. The trim removed 8 bases at V and 4 bases at J, leaving 2 bases unmatched. The CDR3 totals 12 residues. Written as DNA, the CDR3 is TGTGCCAGCGGGCGGGGGGGAGAGACCCAGTACTTC. Translating it yields CASGRGGETQYF.

This chain joins TRBV30 and TRBJ1-3, with D uncertain. Trimming took 0 bases from V and 0 from J, leaving 9 bases between them. CDR3 size: 15 residues. Germline CDR1 GTSNPN, CDR2 SVGIG (reference sequence). CDR3 in DNA: TGTGCCTGGAGTGTAAACGGGGACTCTGGAAACACCATATATTTT. Translated, it gives CAWSVNGDSGNTIYF. The variable domain in full, completed from reference TRBV30 and TRBJ1-3, reads SQTIHQWPATLVQPVGSPLSLECTVEGTSNPNLYWYRQAAGRGLQLLFYSVGIGQISSEVPQNLSASRPQDRQFILSSKKLLLSDSGFYLCAWSVNGDSGNTIYFGEGSWLTVV.

J is TRBJ1-4 and V is TRBV28; D is undetermined. The CDR3 runs 14 residues. Germline V gene data show CDR1 as MDHEN and CDR2 as SYDVKM. V was trimmed by 3 bases and J by 8 bases, leaving 13 bases between them. The CDR3, as DNA: TGTGCCAGCAGTTTGGTGCCGACGGGGGAAAAACTGTTTTTT. Translated: CASSLVPTGEKLFF.

This chain links TRBV21-1 with TRBJ1-3. TRBV21-1 is a documented pseudogene. The CDR3 has 18 amino acids. For the CDR3, the DNA is TGTGCCAGCAGCAAAGACGAGGTCCATCGGGGATCTGGAAACACCATATATTTT. It translates to CASSKDEVHRGSGNTIYF.

The rearrangement joins TRBV6-5 to TRBJ1-1, with D perhaps TRBD1 (6 bases). Germline assignment: CDR1 MNHEY and CDR2 SVGAGI. V gave up 4 bases and J gave up 4 bases, with 19 bases separating them. This CDR3 is 16 amino acids long. The chain's CDR3 is CASSSLRIRQVTEAFF. The DNA of the CDR3 is TGTGCCAGCAGTTCTCTGAGGATCCGACAGGTCACTGAAGCTTTCTTT.

This clone was counted between two and nine times. The rearrangement links TRBV5-1 to TRBJ1-2; no firm D call. The CDR3 spans 15 residues. V lost 0 bases and J lost 0, with 9 bases in between. Per the germline V gene, CDR1 is SGHRS and CDR2 is YFSETQ. CDR3 nucleotides: TGCGCCAGCAGCTTGGTTGGCAGTACTAACTATGGCTACACCTTC. Translated: CASSLVGSTNYGYTF.

The CDR3 sequence: CASSIGRGLDTQYF. For the CDR3, the DNA is TGTGCCAGTAGTATTGGTAGGGGCTTGGATACGCAGTATTTT. V usage is TRBV19 and J usage is TRBJ2-3; D is perhaps TRBD1 (5 bases). The V end was cut by 3 bases, the J end by 6 bases, with 13 bases between. CDR3 size: 14 residues. The germline gives CDR1 LNHDA, CDR2 SQIVND (reference sequence).

This clone was found once. The rearrangement uses TRBV13 and TRBJ2-3, with D hard to call. Germline values: CDR1 PRHDT, CDR2 FYEKMQ (reference sequence). The CDR3 has 14 amino acids. Trimming took off 0 bases at V and 2 bases at J, with 6 bases between the two ends. The CDR3 region has the DNA TGTGCCAGCAGCTTAGGCCGGGTCACAGATACGCAGTATTTT. Residues: CASSLGRVTDTQYF.

V is TRBV14 and J is TRBJ2-6; no firm D call. V lost 8 bases, J lost 0 bases, and 5 bases lay in between. This CDR3 has 13 amino acids. Germline assignment: CDR1 SGHDN and CDR2 FVKESK. For the CDR3, the DNA is TGTGCCAGCGGCAACTCTGGGGCCAACGTCCTGACTTTC. Translating gives CASGNSGANVLTF.

The gene calls are TRBV6-2 or TRBV6-3 and TRBJ1-2, with TRBD1 matching 7 bases. The CDR3 consists of 14 residues. CDR1 and CDR2 from the germline V gene are MNHEY and SVGEGT. The trim removed 6 bases at V and 4 bases at J, leaving 8 bases unmatched. As DNA, the CDR3 is TGTGCCAGCAGCTGGGACAGTGGGGGCTATGGCTACACCTTC. The encoded protein is CASSWDSGGYGYTF.

The DNA of the CDR3 is TGTGCCAGCATCGACCCCGTGTACAGGGAAACCAATGAGCAGTTCTTC. Protein: CASIDPVYRETNEQFF. The rearrangement joins TRBV21-1 to TRBJ2-1; TRBD1, the D gene given by the table, was not confirmed from the DNA. TRBV21-1 is a pseudogene locus. The CDR3 totals 16 residues.

This sequence joins TRBV7-2 and TRBJ2-1, with 13 bases matching TRBD2. Germline loops: CDR1 SGHTA, CDR2 FQGNSA. The J segment lost 6 bases and the V segment lost 0 bases, leaving 11 bases of the junction unmatched. This CDR3 is built from 19 residues. The CDR3 loop is CASSLAGEMGLAGRNEQFF. Written as DNA, the CDR3 is TGTGCCAGCAGCTTAGCGGGGGAGATGGGACTAGCGGGACGCAATGAGCAGTTCTTC.

This rearrangement joins TRBV6-6 to TRBJ2-1, with 7 bases identical to TRBD1. Trimming cost V 4 bases and J 3 bases; bases outside gene matches: 6. Germline V lookup: CDR1 MNHNY, CDR2 SVGAGI (reference sequence). CDR3 size: 15 residues. The CDR3 region has the DNA TGTGCCAGCAGTTCCGGGACAGACTTCTACAATGAGCAGTTCTTC. As protein: CASSSGTDFYNEQFF.